This passage covers 16 T cell receptor beta chains from one sample sequenced in a study of cytomegalovirus exposure and HLA in healthy donors. The study ran its PCR with 60 Vbeta and 13 Jbeta primers. Repertoires were generated with immunoSEQ multiplex PCR, while TCRdb's copy carries only in-frame clones and drops some. The repertoire holds about 140,000 clones, with around four fifths as singletons. The sample was PBMCs. Receptors originate from a woman aged 60-70 years in good health and CMV-seropositive.

The chain links TRBV19 to TRBJ2-5, with a possible D match to TRBD1 (6 bases). This CDR3 has 16 amino acids. Trimming cost V 2 bases and J 2 bases, with 15 bases left between them. Per the germline V gene, CDR1 is LNHDA and CDR2 is SQIVND (reference sequence). The CDR3 DNA sequence: TGTGCCAGTAGTATAAAGGGTCAGGGGACGCAAGAGACCCAGTACTTC. Encoded protein: CASSIKGQGTQETQYF.

The chain employs TRBV14 and TRBJ1-5, with 7 nucleotides matching TRBD1. The CDR3 extends over 14 amino acids. V was clipped by 4 bases and J by 7 bases; unmatched bases: 7. CDR1 is SGHDN and CDR2 is FVKESK in the germline V gene. This CDR3 reads CASSLRQGKQPQHF. The CDR3 DNA reads as TGTGCCAGCAGCCTAAGACAGGGTAAACAGCCCCAGCATTTT.

The chain employs TRBV2 and TRBJ1-1, with D uncertain. V gave up 6 bases and J gave up 5 bases, with 13 bases separating them. Per germline, CDR1 SNHLY and CDR2 FYNNEI. There are 13 residues in the CDR3. CDR3 protein: CASSNLSGTEAFF. The CDR3, as DNA: TGTGCCAGCAGCAACCTCAGCGGGACTGAAGCTTTCTTT.

V gene TRBV29-1 combines with J gene TRBJ2-3, with D hard to call. This CDR3 has 11 residues. From germline, CDR1 is SQVTM and CDR2 ANQGSEA. The ends were cut back, 3 bases at V and 3 bases at J, with 4 bases in the middle. The CDR3 here is CSVEETDTQYF. The CDR3 DNA reads as TGCAGCGTTGAGGAGACAGATACGCAGTATTTT.

V is TRBV5-4 and J is TRBJ2-7; 11 bases are shared with TRBD1. V lost 0 bases to trimming and J lost 4 bases; unmatched junction nucleotides: 3. The germline CDR1 and CDR2 sequences are SGHNT and YYREEE (reference sequence). The CDR3 totals 15 residues. The DNA for the CDR3 is TGTGCCAGCAGCTTGGCAGGACAGGGGGCTTACGAGCAGTACTTC. It yields the protein CASSLAGQGAYEQYF.

About this clone itself: One end of the junction is discordant with germline, which a read error may explain. This chain links TRBV7-7 with TRBJ2-2; D is unclear. Germline values: CDR1 SSHAT, CDR2 FNYEAQ (reference sequence). The CDR3 has 14 residues. The CDR3, as DNA: TGTGCTAGCAGCCCCAGATCCAACACCGGGGAGCTGTTTTTT. Protein: CASSPRSNTGELFF.

The chain combines TRBV25-1 with TRBJ1-2; D perhaps matches TRBD1 (6 bases). CDR3 length: 16 residues. V lost 4 bases, J lost 3 bases, and 18 bases lay in between. Germline V gene sequence: CDR1 MGHDK, CDR2 SYGVNS. This CDR3 reads CASSASRGGGYYGYTF. The CDR3 DNA sequence: TGTGCCAGCAGTGCGTCAAGGGGGGGAGGATACTATGGCTACACCTTC.

This clone occurred a few times. The gene calls are TRBV6-1 and TRBJ2-3; 9 nucleotides line up with TRBD2. The trim removed 2 bases at V and 4 bases at J, leaving 1 base unmatched. From germline, CDR1 is MNHNS and CDR2 SASEGT. The CDR3 is 14 residues long. DNA for the CDR3: TGTGCCAGCAGTGAACTAGCGGGACCAGATACGCAGTATTTT. Protein sequence: CASSELAGPDTQYF.

This clone was detected a few times. This chain connects TRBV19 to TRBJ2-2; D is uncertain. CDR1 LNHDA and CDR2 SQIVND come from the germline V gene (reference sequence). The length of the CDR3 is 15 residues. The V end was cut by 2 bases, the J end by 5 bases, with 12 bases between. Here the CDR3 DNA reads TGTGCCAGTAGTATAAAGCCGACTTCAACCGGGGAGCTGTTTTTT. This translates into CASSIKPTSTGELFF.

The count of this clone is one. The V call is TRBV28, the J call TRBJ2-5; TRBD1 might be the D (6 bases). V lost 7 bases, J lost 4 bases, and 13 bases lay in between. Germline-derived CDR1 and CDR2 are MDHEN and SYDVKM. CDR3 length: 13 residues. The CDR3 spells CASTWGQGETQYF. CDR3 sequence (DNA): TGTGCCAGCACCTGGGGACAAGGAGAGACCCAGTACTTC.

For the CDR3, the DNA is TGTGCCATCAGTGAGTCGGACGGGGAAGCTAACTATGGCTACACCTTC. This codes for CAISESDGEANYGYTF. This chain links TRBV10-3 with TRBJ1-2; D gene uncertain. The CDR3 is 16 amino acids. Trimming removed 0 bases at V and 0 bases at J, with 11 bases between. Germline CDR1 and CDR2: ENHRY and SYGVKD.

V gene TRBV28 combines with J gene TRBJ2-2, with D unclear. CDR3 length equals 12 residues. Trimming removed 10 bases at V and 1 base at J, with 7 bases between. CDR1 and CDR2 from the germline V gene are MDHEN and SYDVKM. CDR3 sequence reads: CATRRNTGELFF. CDR3 sequence (DNA): TGTGCCACCCGCAGGAACACCGGGGAGCTGTTTTTT.

The chain couples TRBV9 to TRBJ2-7; D not certain. V was pared by 4 bases and J by 1 base, with 12 bases between. The CDR3 spans 14 residues. The germline CDR1 and CDR2 sequences are SGDLS and YYNGEE. CDR3 sequence (DNA): TGTGCCAGCAGCATCTTGGCAGATTCCTACGAGCAGTACTTC. Translated, it gives CASSILADSYEQYF.

The chain couples TRBV27 to TRBJ1-5; 8 bases align to TRBD1. Germline values: CDR1 MNHEY, CDR2 SMNVEV (reference sequence). The V and J ends lost 3 bases and 5 bases, in that order; junction bases with no gene match: 6. The CDR3 covers 15 residues. This CDR3 is CASSFQGAGDQPQHF. Here the CDR3 DNA reads TGTGCCAGCAGTTTCCAGGGGGCGGGGGATCAGCCCCAGCATTTT.

This chain links TRBV5-1 with TRBJ2-3; 10 positions agree with TRBD1. Trimming took 4 bases from V and 6 from J; bases not matched to a gene: 5. This CDR3 is built from 14 residues. Germline V gives CDR1 SGHRS, CDR2 YFSETQ. CDR3 bases: TGCGCCAGCAGCCAAGACAGGGGGCGGGATACGCAGTATTTT. It is translated as CASSQDRGRDTQYF.

The chain carries TRBV2 and TRBJ2-1; D might be TRBD2 (5 bases). This CDR3 is built from 16 residues. Trimming pared 3 bases from V and 2 bases from J, leaving 14 bases between. Per germline, CDR1 SNHLY and CDR2 FYNNEI. The CDR3 spells CASSEEDSRPYNEQFF. CDR3 in DNA: TGTGCCAGCAGTGAGGAGGATTCAAGGCCCTACAATGAGCAGTTCTTC.